This T cell receptor (beta chain) is drawn from a study of technical replicates of blood from a handful of donors. Data came from immunoSEQ multiplex PCR; TCRdb stores just in-frame clones and leaves some out. The sample holds about 73,000 clones, roughly 90% seen once. CDR1 SGHTA and CDR2 FQGNSA come from the germline V gene. CDR3 size: 15 residues. V was trimmed by 5 bases and J by 4 bases, leaving 12 bases between them. Material for sequencing was PBMCs. This rearrangement joins TRBV7-2 to TRBJ2-6; D ambiguous. The sequence was collected from a human donor in good health. Some clones in this sample may be carry-over from other donors' samples. The CDR3 DNA reads as TGTGCCAGCAGCCCCTTTCCCCGGGGGGCCAACGTCCTGACTTTC. Translation gives CASSPFPRGANVLTF.